These 5 T cell receptor beta chains share one sample of origin, sequenced in a study of CD8+ T cells in alopecia areata. The treatment is: oral pan-JAK inhibitor, 5-10 mg twice daily. TCR sequencing used cDNA made by reverse transcription of extracted RNA. Assay: immunoSEQ multiplex PCR; the TCRdb copy retains only in-frame clones and omits some. This table holds 150,000 to 200,000 clones, 64% found once. Sequencing was performed on CD4+ T cells sorted from blood, taken around week 50, from a patient treated with tofacitinib. Every receptor here comes from a human donor with alopecia areata.

This clone was picked up a small number of times. This chain joins TRBV7-2 and TRBJ2-5; D possibly uses TRBD1 or TRBD2 (5 bases each). CDR3 length: 15 residues. Per the germline V gene, CDR1 is SGHTA and CDR2 is FQGNSA. V lost 3 bases and J lost 2, with 13 bases in between. The DNA for the CDR3 is TGTGCCAGCAGCTTGGGGACCGTTCCACAAGAGACCCAGTACTTC. This translates into CASSLGTVPQETQYF.

The chain carries TRBV7-3 and TRBJ1-6; 7 nucleotides line up with TRBD1. Per germline, CDR1 SGHTA and CDR2 FQGTGA. The CDR3 spans 14 residues. V trimming: 1 base; J trimming: 7 bases; junction bases outside the gene matches: 1. The CDR3 DNA sequence: TGTGCCAGCAGCTTAAACAGGGGAAATTCACCCCTCCACTTT. This sequence encodes CASSLNRGNSPLHF. The full variable domain, with the rest looked up from reference TRBV7-3 and TRBJ1-6, is GAGVSQTPSNKVTEKGKYVELRCDPISGHTALYWYRQSLGQGPEFLIYFQGTGAADDSGLPNDRFFAVRPEGSVSTLKIQRTERGDSAVYLCASSLNRGNSPLHFGNGTRLTVT.

This clone was picked up a small number of times. The gene calls are TRBV29-1 and TRBJ2-4, with 11 bases fitting TRBD1. CDR3 length equals 15 residues. CDR1 and CDR2 (germline): SQVTM, ANQGSEA. After removal of 4 bases from V and 6 bases from J, the junction contained 8 bases not matched to a gene. The CDR3 loop reads CSVGLGQGALNIQYF. The DNA of the CDR3 is TGCAGCGTTGGGTTAGGACAGGGGGCCTTAAACATTCAGTACTTC.

This rearrangement joins TRBV7-9 to TRBJ2-7; D unclear. Trimming removed 1 base at V and 6 bases at J, with 13 bases between. This CDR3 spans 14 amino acids. CDR1 SEHNR and CDR2 FQNEAQ come from the germline V gene (reference sequence). The CDR3 loop reads CASSLEVASTEQYF. CDR3 nucleotides: TGTGCCAGCAGCTTAGAAGTGGCTAGTACCGAGCAGTACTTC.

The chain uses TRBV6-1 and TRBJ2-7; 11 nucleotides agree with TRBD2. V shed 6 bases, J shed 0 bases, and the junction held 4 bases outside the gene matches. The CDR3 runs 15 residues. CDR1 is MNHNS, CDR2 SASEGT, per germline. The CDR3 DNA reads as TGTGCCAGCAGCGCCGGGACTAGCGGCTCCTACGAGCAGTACTTC. Encoded protein: CASSAGTSGSYEQYF.